This T cell receptor (beta chain) was found in a study of breast tumors, draining lymph nodes, adjacent tissues. The CDR3 is 13 residues long. Germline V gene lookup returns CDR1 SGHRS and CDR2 YFSETQ. The V segment lost 7 bases and the J segment 8 bases; nucleotides outside the gene matches: 8. TCRdb re-called the multiplex PCR reads through MiXCR, storing one row per CDR3 protein. The sample records under 250,000 distinct CDR3 sequences, approximately 30% being singletons. Axillary draining lymph nodes of breast cancer patients supplied the node samples. Sequencing was performed on axillary lymph node tissue. The receptor's source is a female donor with breast cancer. Some clones in this sample may be carry-over from other donors' samples. The V gene is TRBV5-1, the J gene TRBJ2-1; 8 nucleotides line up with TRBD2. CDR3: CASAPGGRDEQFF. The CDR3 DNA is TGCGCCAGCGCCCCGGGGGGGCGGGATGAGCAGTTCTTC. Full variable domain (rest looked up from reference TRBV5-1 and TRBJ2-1): KAGVTQTPRYLIKTRGQQVTLSCSPISGHRSVSWYQQTPGQGLQFLFEYFSETQRNKGNFPGRFSGRQFSNSRSEMNVSTLELGDSALYLCASAPGGRDEQFFGPGTRLTVL.